This T cell receptor (beta chain) stems from a study of graft-versus-host responses after intestinal transplantation. Study-wide background: Every one of the recipients received anti-thymocyte globulin induction and afterwards took tacrolimus and steroids for around 3 years. Regarding the study as a whole: Detection of GvH clones occurred in recipient marrow, and some had their first appearance in ileum or blood.

Losses at the gene ends were 8 bases for V and 8 bases for J; bases not matched to a gene: 10. Germline values: CDR1 MNHEY, CDR2 SVGAGI. There are 14 residues in the CDR3. With regard to this clone: Its antigen is unknown.

Repertoires were generated with immunoSEQ multiplex PCR, while TCRdb's copy carries only in-frame clones and drops some. Counted here are fewer than 50,000 clones, 65% to 85% occurring once; the ten biggest clones make up roughly 0.45%. The TCR sequence derives from a human donor who was the organ donor for an intestinal transplant. The chain couples TRBV6-5 to TRBJ2-1, with 9 bases fitting TRBD2. The input for sequencing was unstimulated CD4+ T cells sorted from spleen or lymph node cells, taken before transplant. The CDR3 region is CASEAGGPRDEQFF. CDR3 nucleotides: TGTGCCAGCGAGGCGGGAGGGCCGAGAGATGAGCAGTTCTTC.